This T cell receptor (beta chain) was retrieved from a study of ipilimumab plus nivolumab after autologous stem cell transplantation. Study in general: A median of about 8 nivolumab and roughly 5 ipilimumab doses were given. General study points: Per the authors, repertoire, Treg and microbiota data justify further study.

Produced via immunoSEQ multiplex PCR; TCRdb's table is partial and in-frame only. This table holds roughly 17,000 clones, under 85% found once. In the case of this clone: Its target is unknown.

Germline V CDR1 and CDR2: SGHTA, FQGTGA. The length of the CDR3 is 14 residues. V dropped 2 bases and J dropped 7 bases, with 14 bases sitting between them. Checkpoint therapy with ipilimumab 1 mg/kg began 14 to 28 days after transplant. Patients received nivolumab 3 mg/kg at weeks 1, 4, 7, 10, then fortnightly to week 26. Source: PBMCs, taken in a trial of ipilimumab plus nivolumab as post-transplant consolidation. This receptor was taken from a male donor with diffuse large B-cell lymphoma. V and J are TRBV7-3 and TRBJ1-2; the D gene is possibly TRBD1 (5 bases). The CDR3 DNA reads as TGTGCCAGCAGCTTAGGGCAGGGCCTAGGTGGCTACACCTTC. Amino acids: CASSLGQGLGGYTF.